This T cell receptor (beta chain) was sequenced during a study of blood T cells in healthy people across ages. The authors ran a second PCR of about 7 to 11 cycles using a sample-barcoded 5' primer and a J-beta primer mix. TCRdb re-called the 5' RACE reads through MiXCR, storing one row per CDR3 protein. The sample holds hundreds of thousands of distinct CDR3 sequences, 20% to 25% seen once. This clonotype turned up a few times. CDR3 length: 15 amino acids. Germline values: CDR1 SGHRS, CDR2 YFSETQ. With 3 bases removed from V and 7 bases from J, the gap between germline ends came to 17 bases. The sequencing sample was made of blood. The receptor comes from a man aged 65 to 85 in good health. This chain connects TRBV5-1 to TRBJ2-1, with a possible D match to TRBD1 (6 bases). The CDR3 region is CASSYPQGIPNEQFF. CDR3 nucleotide sequence: TGCGCCAGCAGCTATCCACAGGGAATCCCTAATGAGCAGTTCTTC.